Presented here are 7 T cell receptor beta chains from one specimen sequenced in a study of blood T cell repertoires in COVID-19. Assay used: immunoSEQ multiplex PCR; TCRdb lists only in-frame clones, some missing. The table shows over 50,000 clones, with approximately 73% occurring only once. Input material: peripheral blood. These receptor sequences come from a woman in her forties or fifties with active or convalescent COVID-19.

This rearrangement joins TRBV30 to TRBJ1-5; TRBD1 aligns across 9 bases. Germline CDR1 GTSNPN, CDR2 SVGIG (reference sequence). CDR3 length equals 13 residues. The V segment lost 5 bases and the J segment 4 bases; nucleotides outside the gene matches: 3. CDR3 protein: CAWGGQGNQPQHF. In DNA form, the CDR3 reads TGTGCCTGGGGCGGACAGGGGAATCAGCCCCAGCATTTT.

This clone was seen more than once but under ten times. The V gene is TRBV9, the J gene TRBJ1-4; D gene ambiguous. CDR1 is SGDLS and CDR2 is YYNGEE in the germline V gene. V was trimmed by 0 bases and J by 5 bases, leaving 11 bases between them. This CDR3 spans 15 amino acids. CDR3 DNA sequence: TGTGCCAGCAGCGTAGATTATGGCGGGAATGAAAAACTGTTTTTT. It yields the protein CASSVDYGGNEKLFF.

V is TRBV19 and J is TRBJ2-1, with 9 bases that match TRBD2. J lost 4 bases, V lost 6 bases, and 7 bases had no gene match. This CDR3 region has 15 residues. Germline V gives CDR1 LNHDA, CDR2 SQIVND (reference sequence). The CDR3 is CASRVIAGEYNEQFF. CDR3 nucleotides: TGTGCCAGTAGGGTGATAGCGGGAGAGTACAATGAGCAGTTCTTC.

This clone was detected only once. The rearrangement links TRBV6-5 to TRBJ2-1, with D perhaps matching TRBD2 (5 bases). CDR1 and CDR2 from the germline V gene are MNHEY and SVGAGI. Trimming pared 6 bases from V and 8 bases from J, leaving 17 bases between. The length of the CDR3 is 14 residues. CDR3: CASRPYRTVDEQFF. CDR3 DNA sequence: TGTGCCAGCAGGCCTTACCGGACTGTCGATGAGCAGTTCTTC.

This clone was counted between two and nine times. The chain recombines TRBV4-3 with TRBJ1-5; TRBD1 matches 7 bases. V gave up 1 base and J gave up 6 bases; unmatched junction bases: 6. This CDR3 has 15 residues. Germline assignment: CDR1 LGHNA and CDR2 YSLEER. The CDR3 DNA is TGCGCCAGCAGCCAAGGGAGGGGGCCAGGTCAGCCCCAGCATTTT. Translation: CASSQGRGPGQPQHF.

CDR3 nucleotide sequence: TGTGCCAGCAGCACCGGGACAGTTTTCAATGAGCAGTTCTTC. This encodes CASSTGTVFNEQFF. This rearrangement joins TRBV5-4 to TRBJ2-1; 7 positions agree with TRBD1. Germline V CDR1 and CDR2: SGHNT, YYREEE (reference sequence). Trimming cost V 4 bases and J 6 bases; bases outside gene matches: 7. The CDR3 totals 14 residues. The full variable domain, its missing parts supplied by reference TRBV5-4 and TRBJ2-1, is ETGVTQSPTHLIKTRGQQVTLRCSSQSGHNTVSWYQQALGQGPQFIFQYYREEENGRGNFPPRFSGLQFPNYSSELNVNALELDDSALYLCASSTGTVFNEQFFGPGTRLTVL.

The chain employs TRBV28 and TRBJ1-6, with 7 bases identical to TRBD1. The CDR3 spans 13 residues. V trimming: 8 bases; J trimming: 6 bases; junction bases outside the gene matches: 4. Germline-derived CDR1 and CDR2 are MDHEN and SYDVKM. The CDR3 spells CASGTEFNSPLHF. CDR3 DNA sequence: TGTGCCAGCGGGACAGAATTTAATTCACCCCTCCACTTT.